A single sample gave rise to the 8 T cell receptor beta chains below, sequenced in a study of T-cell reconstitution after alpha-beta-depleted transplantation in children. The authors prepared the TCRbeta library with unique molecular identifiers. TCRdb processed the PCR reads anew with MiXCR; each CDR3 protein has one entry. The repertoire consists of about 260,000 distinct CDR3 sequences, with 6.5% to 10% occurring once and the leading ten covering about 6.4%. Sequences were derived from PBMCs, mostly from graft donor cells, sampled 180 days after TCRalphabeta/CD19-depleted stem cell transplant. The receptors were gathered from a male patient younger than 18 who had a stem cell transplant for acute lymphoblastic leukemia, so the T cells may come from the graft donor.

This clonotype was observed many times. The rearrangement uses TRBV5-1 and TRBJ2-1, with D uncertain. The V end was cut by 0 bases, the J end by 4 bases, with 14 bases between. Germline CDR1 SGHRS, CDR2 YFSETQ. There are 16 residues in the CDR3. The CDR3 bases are TGCGCCAGCAGCTTGGGGGTAGACTCAACTTACAATGAGCAGTTCTTC. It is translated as CASSLGVDSTYNEQFF.

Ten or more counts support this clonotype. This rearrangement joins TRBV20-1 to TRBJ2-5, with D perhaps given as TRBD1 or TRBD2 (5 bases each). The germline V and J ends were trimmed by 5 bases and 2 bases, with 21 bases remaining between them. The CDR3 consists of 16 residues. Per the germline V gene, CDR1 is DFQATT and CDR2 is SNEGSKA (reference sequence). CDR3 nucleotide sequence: TGCAGTGCTCCCCAAGAGGGCAGGGCTCTTCAAGAGACCCAGTACTTC. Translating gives CSAPQEGRALQETQYF.

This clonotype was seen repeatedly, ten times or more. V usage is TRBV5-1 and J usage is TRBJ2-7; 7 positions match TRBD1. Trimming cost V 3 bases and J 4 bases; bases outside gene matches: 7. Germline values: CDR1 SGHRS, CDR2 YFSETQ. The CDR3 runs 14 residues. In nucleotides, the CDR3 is TGCGCCAGCAGCTCGGTTTCAGGGGGTTACGAGCAGTACTTC. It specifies CASSSVSGGYEQYF.

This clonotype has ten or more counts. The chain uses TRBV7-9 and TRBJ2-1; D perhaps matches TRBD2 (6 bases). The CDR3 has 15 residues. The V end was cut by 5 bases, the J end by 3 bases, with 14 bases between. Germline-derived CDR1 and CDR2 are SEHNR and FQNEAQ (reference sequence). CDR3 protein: CASSPRLDNYNEQFF. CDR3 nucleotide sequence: TGTGCCAGCAGCCCTCGACTAGATAACTACAATGAGCAGTTCTTC.

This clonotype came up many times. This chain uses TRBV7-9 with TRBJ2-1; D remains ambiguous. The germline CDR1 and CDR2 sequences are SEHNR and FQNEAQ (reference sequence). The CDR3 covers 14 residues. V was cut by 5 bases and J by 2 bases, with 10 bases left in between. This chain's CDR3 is CASSQTATYNEQFF. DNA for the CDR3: TGTGCCAGCAGCCAGACTGCGACCTACAATGAGCAGTTCTTC.

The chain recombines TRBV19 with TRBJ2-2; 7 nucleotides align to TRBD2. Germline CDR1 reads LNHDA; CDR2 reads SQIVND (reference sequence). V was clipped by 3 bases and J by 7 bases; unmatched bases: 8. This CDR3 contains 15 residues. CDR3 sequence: CASSIGGNGRGELFF. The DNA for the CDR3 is TGTGCCAGTAGTATCGGGGGGAATGGTCGCGGGGAGCTGTTTTTT. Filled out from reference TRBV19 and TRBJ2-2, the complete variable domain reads DGGITQSPKYLFRKEGQNVTLSCEQNLNHDAMYWYRQDPGQGLRLIYYSQIVNDFQKGDIAEGYSVSREKKESFPLTVTSAQKNPTAFYLCASSIGGNGRGELFFGEGSRLTVL.

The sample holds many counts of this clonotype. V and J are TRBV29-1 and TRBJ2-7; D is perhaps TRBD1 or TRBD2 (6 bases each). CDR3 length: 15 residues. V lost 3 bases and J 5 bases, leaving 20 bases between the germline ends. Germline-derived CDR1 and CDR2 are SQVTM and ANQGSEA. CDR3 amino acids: CSVEGGSFDLHEQYF. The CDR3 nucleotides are TGCAGCGTTGAGGGGGGCAGCTTTGACCTCCACGAGCAGTACTTC.

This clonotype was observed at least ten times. CDR3 nucleotides: TGCAGTGCTAGAACAGCCCCCGATCAGCCCCAGCATTTT. Protein: CSARTAPDQPQHF. This chain connects TRBV20-1 to TRBJ1-5; D is ambiguous. V was trimmed by 2 bases and J by 5 bases, leaving 10 bases between them. Germline-derived CDR1 and CDR2 are DFQATT and SNEGSKA (reference sequence). The CDR3 is made up of 13 amino acids.